This T cell receptor beta chain was obtained from a study of T cells in Graves' hyperthyroidism and ophthalmopathy. TCR beta CDR3 sequences were amplified from RNA transcripts. A set of HTBI primers served as the primers for a first-round RT-PCR of the TCR CDR3. TCRdb passed the multiplex PCR reads through MiXCR, listing each CDR3 protein once. The sample lists fewer than 350,000 distinct CDR3 sequences, about 20% occurring once. This clonotype was observed a few times. The length of the CDR3 is 13 residues. Trimming took 5 bases from V and 0 from J, leaving 7 bases between them. Looked up from germline, CDR1 is SGHVS and CDR2 is FQNEAQ.

The sequencing input was blood. The clonotype originates from a woman in her forties or fifties with Graves' hyperthyroidism. The rearrangement uses TRBV7-8 and TRBJ1-1; D is unresolved. DNA of the CDR3: TGTGCCAGCAGCGTCGAGATGAACACTGAAGCTTTCTTT. Its translation is CASSVEMNTEAFF.